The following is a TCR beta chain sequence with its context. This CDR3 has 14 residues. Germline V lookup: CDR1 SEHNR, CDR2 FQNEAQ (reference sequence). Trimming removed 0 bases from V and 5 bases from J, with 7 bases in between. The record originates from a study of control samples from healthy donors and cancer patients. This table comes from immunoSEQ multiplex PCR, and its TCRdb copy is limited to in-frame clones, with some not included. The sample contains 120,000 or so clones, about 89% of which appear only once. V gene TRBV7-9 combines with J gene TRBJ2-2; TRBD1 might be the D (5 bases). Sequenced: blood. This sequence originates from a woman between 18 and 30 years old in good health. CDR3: CASSLAGPTGELFF. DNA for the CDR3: TGTGCCAGCAGCTTAGCGGGGCCGACCGGGGAGCTGTTTTTT.